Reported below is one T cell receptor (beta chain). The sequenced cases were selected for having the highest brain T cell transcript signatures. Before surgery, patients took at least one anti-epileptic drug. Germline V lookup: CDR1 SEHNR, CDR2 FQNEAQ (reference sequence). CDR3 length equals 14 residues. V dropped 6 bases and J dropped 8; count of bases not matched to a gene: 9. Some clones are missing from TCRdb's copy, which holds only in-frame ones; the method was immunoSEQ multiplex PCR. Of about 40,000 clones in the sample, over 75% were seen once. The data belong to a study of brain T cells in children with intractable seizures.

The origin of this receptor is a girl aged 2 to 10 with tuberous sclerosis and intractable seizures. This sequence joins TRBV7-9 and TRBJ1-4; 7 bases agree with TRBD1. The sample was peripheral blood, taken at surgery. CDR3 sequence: CASSPDRVSEKLFF. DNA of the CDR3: TGTGCCAGCAGTCCTGACAGGGTATCCGAAAAACTGTTTTTT.